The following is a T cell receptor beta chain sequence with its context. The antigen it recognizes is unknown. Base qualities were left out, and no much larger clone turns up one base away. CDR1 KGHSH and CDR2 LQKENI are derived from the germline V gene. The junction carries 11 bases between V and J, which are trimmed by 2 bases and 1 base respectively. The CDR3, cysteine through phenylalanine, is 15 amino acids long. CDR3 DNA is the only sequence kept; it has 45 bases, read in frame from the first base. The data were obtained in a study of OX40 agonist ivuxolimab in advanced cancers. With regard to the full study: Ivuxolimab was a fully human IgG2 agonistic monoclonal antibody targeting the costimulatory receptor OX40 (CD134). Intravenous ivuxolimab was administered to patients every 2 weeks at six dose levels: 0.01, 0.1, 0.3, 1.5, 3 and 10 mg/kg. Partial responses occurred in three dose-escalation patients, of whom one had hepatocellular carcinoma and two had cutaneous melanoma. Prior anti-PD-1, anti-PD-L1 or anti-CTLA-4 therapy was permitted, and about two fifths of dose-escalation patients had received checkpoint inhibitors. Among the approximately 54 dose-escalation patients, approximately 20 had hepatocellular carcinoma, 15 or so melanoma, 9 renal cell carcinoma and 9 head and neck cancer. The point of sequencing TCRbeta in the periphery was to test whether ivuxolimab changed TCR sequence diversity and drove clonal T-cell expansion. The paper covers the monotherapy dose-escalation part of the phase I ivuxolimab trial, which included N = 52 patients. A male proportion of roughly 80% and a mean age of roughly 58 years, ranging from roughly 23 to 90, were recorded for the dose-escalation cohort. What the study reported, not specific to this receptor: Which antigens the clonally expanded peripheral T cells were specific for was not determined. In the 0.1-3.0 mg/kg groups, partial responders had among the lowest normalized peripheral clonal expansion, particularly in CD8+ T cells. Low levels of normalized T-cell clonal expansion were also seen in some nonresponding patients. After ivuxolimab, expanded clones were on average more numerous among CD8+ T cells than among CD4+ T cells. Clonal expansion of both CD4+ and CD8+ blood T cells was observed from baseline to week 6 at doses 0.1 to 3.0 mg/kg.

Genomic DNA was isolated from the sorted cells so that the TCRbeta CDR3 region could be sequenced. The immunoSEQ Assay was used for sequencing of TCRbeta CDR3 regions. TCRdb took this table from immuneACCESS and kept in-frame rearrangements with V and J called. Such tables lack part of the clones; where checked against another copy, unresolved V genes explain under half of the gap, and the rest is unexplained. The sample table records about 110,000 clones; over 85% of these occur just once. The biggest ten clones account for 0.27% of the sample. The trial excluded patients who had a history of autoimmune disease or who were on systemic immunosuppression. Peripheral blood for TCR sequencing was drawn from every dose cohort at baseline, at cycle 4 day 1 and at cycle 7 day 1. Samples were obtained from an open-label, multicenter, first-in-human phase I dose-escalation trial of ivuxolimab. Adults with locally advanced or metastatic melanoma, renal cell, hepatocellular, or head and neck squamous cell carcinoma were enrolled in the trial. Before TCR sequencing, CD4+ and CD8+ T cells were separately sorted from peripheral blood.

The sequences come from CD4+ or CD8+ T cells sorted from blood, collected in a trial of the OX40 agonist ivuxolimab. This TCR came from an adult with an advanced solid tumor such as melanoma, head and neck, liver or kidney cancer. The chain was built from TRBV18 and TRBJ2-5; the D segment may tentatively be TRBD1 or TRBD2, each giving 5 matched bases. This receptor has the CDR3 CASSPIGTAQETQYF. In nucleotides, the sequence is TGTGCCAGCTCACCAATCGGGACGGCCCAAGAGACCCAGTACTTC.